Presented here are 22 T cell receptor beta chains from one specimen sequenced in a study of blood T cell repertoires in COVID-19. Sequenced by immunoSEQ multiplex PCR; TCRdb stores in-frame clones only, minus some. The sample carries about 190,000 clones, 70% to 85% recorded once. Sequencing was carried out using peripheral blood. Receptors were obtained from a woman aged 50 to 65 with acute or convalescent COVID-19.

The chain combines TRBV2 with TRBJ1-3; TRBD1 agrees at 7 bases. In germline, CDR1 is SNHLY, CDR2 FYNNEI. The V gene end was trimmed by 3 bases and the J gene end by 2 bases; junction bases not matched to a gene: 1. CDR3 size: 14 residues. Here the CDR3 DNA reads TGTGCCAGCAGTGAGCAGGGGGCTGGAAACACCATATATTTT. It specifies CASSEQGAGNTIYF.

The gene calls are TRBV30 and TRBJ1-4, with D unclear. The V end lost 0 bases, the J end lost 0 bases, and 11 bases lay between the germline ends. Germline V gene sequence: CDR1 GTSNPN, CDR2 SVGIG (reference sequence). The CDR3 is made up of 16 amino acids. The CDR3 spells CAWSVHRGSTNEKLFF. CDR3 nucleotides: TGTGCCTGGAGTGTACACCGGGGATCAACTAATGAAAAACTGTTTTTT.

The V and J genes are TRBV30 and TRBJ1-2; 10 nucleotides line up with TRBD1. The trim removed 2 bases at V and 4 bases at J, leaving 1 base unmatched. CDR1 and CDR2 from the germline V gene are GTSNPN and SVGIG (reference sequence). This CDR3 region has 13 residues. The CDR3 loop reads CAWSRDRGYGYTF. CDR3 coding DNA: TGTGCCTGGAGTAGGGACAGGGGCTATGGCTACACCTTC.

This clone was counted many times. The rearrangement uses TRBV13 and TRBJ2-3; D might be TRBD2 (5 bases). Trimming left V 5 bases short and J 2 bases short, with 14 bases between. Per germline, CDR1 PRHDT and CDR2 FYEKMQ (reference sequence). This CDR3 has 15 amino acids. The CDR3 protein is CASSQAEAVTDTQYF. The CDR3 DNA reads TGTGCCAGCAGCCAGGCCGAAGCGGTCACAGATACGCAGTATTTT.

This clone has more than one count but fewer than ten. The gene calls are TRBV5-1 and TRBJ2-1, with D perhaps matching TRBD1 (6 bases). This CDR3 has 14 residues. CDR1 SGHRS and CDR2 YFSETQ come from the germline V gene. V lost 0 bases to trimming and J lost 7 bases, with 11 bases between them. The CDR3 sequence is CASSLGAGDNEQFF. The DNA for the CDR3 is TGCGCCAGCAGCTTGGGGGCAGGGGATAATGAGCAGTTCTTC.

This clone was seen only a few times. V and J are TRBV7-6 and TRBJ1-2; 12 nucleotides align to TRBD1. The CDR3 extends over 15 amino acids. Losses at the gene ends were 5 bases for V and 6 bases for J; bases not matched to a gene: 7. The V gene's germline CDR1 is SGHVS and CDR2 FNYEAQ. CDR3 nucleotides: TGTGCCAGCAGCCACCTGGGACAGGGGGCAGATGGCTACACCTTC. This sequence encodes CASSHLGQGADGYTF.

The V and J genes are TRBV6-5 and TRBJ2-1, with a possible D match to TRBD2 (5 bases). Trimming took off 5 bases at V and 0 bases at J, with 11 bases between the two ends. CDR1 and CDR2 (germline): MNHEY, SVGAGI. The CDR3 length is 15 residues. The DNA for the CDR3 is TGTGCCAGCAGTCGCCAGCGGTACTCCTACAATGAGCAGTTCTTC. Amino acid sequence: CASSRQRYSYNEQFF.

This chain joins TRBV3-1 (or the pseudogene TRBV3-2) and TRBJ2-1, with D perhaps TRBD2 (6 bases). This CDR3 contains 16 residues. Trimming left V 5 bases short and J 0 bases short, with 14 bases between. In germline, CDR1 is LGHDT, CDR2 YNNKEL (reference sequence). In DNA form, the CDR3 reads TGTGCCAGCAGCGAGAACGGGAGACTCTCCTACAATGAGCAGTTCTTC. It yields the protein CASSENGRLSYNEQFF.

The chain is built from TRBV6-2 or TRBV6-3 and TRBJ1-2, with D tentatively TRBD1 (5 bases). V was cut by 2 bases and J by 4 bases, with 11 bases left in between. Germline lookup yields CDR1 MNHEY and CDR2 SVGEGT. The CDR3 length is 14 residues. The CDR3 sequence: CASSYQGSSYGYTF. In DNA form, the CDR3 reads TGTGCCAGCAGTTACCAGGGCAGTTCCTATGGCTACACCTTC.

This rearrangement joins TRBV30 to TRBJ2-6; D gene ambiguous. This CDR3 is built from 13 residues. From germline, CDR1 is GTSNPN and CDR2 SVGIG (reference sequence). Trimming stripped 3 bases from V and 2 bases from J, with 5 bases between. CDR3 amino acids: CAWSSPGANVLTF. CDR3 bases: TGTGCCTGGAGCTCTCCTGGGGCCAACGTCCTGACTTTC. Looking up the rest from reference TRBV30 and TRBJ2-6 gives the full variable domain: SQTIHQWPATLVQPVGSPLSLECTVEGTSNPNLYWYRQAAGRGLQLLFYSVGIGQISSEVPQNLSASRPQDRQFILSSKKLLLSDSGFYLCAWSSPGANVLTFGAGSRLTVL.

J is TRBJ2-2 and V is TRBV9; 11 nucleotides line up with TRBD2. This CDR3 contains 16 residues. Trimming removed 2 bases from V and 6 bases from J; junction bases left unmatched: 6. Per germline, CDR1 SGDLS and CDR2 YYNGEE. The CDR3 is CASSVHSGRAPGELFF. The DNA of the CDR3 is TGTGCCAGCAGCGTCCATAGCGGGAGGGCCCCCGGGGAGCTGTTTTTT.

The gene calls are TRBV29-1 and TRBJ2-2, with 8 bases aligning to TRBD1. After removal of 2 bases from V and 4 bases from J, the junction contained 3 bases not matched to a gene. CDR3 length equals 14 residues. Per germline, CDR1 SQVTM and CDR2 ANQGSEA. The CDR3: CSVEPRGRTGELFF. DNA for the CDR3: TGCAGCGTTGAACCCAGGGGGCGCACCGGGGAGCTGTTTTTT.

The V and J genes are TRBV28 and TRBJ1-1; D perhaps matches TRBD1 (5 bases). The CDR3 contains 14 residues. V lost 6 bases and J lost 6, with 17 bases in between. Per the germline V gene, CDR1 is MDHEN and CDR2 is SYDVKM. The CDR3 bases are TGTGCCAGCAGCCCGGGGGGTCTAAGGCCTGAAGCTTTCTTT. Its protein product is CASSPGGLRPEAFF.

The chain carries TRBV19 and TRBJ1-1; 7 bases fit TRBD1. The CDR3 contains 14 residues. V gave up 8 bases and J gave up 3 bases; unmatched junction bases: 9. The germline V gene has CDR1 LNHDA and CDR2 SQIVND (reference sequence). CDR3 loop: CASSPQGGHTEAFF. The CDR3 DNA reads TGTGCCAGTTCCCCCCAGGGGGGACACACTGAAGCTTTCTTT.

This sequence joins TRBV18 and TRBJ1-3; D might be TRBD1 (5 bases). Germline V gene sequence: CDR1 KGHSH, CDR2 LQKENI. Between the trimmed V and J ends, which lost 4 bases and 0 bases, there was a span of 16 bases. This CDR3 is 17 amino acids long. CDR3 in amino acids: CASSLGGYRSSGNTIYF. CDR3 coding DNA: TGTGCCAGCTCACTTGGGGGGTACAGAAGCTCTGGAAACACCATATATTTT. The full variable domain, with the rest looked up from reference TRBV18 and TRBJ1-3, is NAGVMQNPRHLVRRRGQEARLRCSPMKGHSHVYWYRQLPEEGLKFMVYLQKENIIDESGMPKERFSAEFPKEGPSILRIQQVVRGDSAAYFCASSLGGYRSSGNTIYFGEGSWLTVV.

This clone was counted a few times. The chain employs TRBV6-5 and TRBJ1-2, with D maybe TRBD1 (6 bases). The CDR3 totals 14 residues. The germline gives CDR1 MNHEY, CDR2 SVGAGI. The V end was cut by 5 bases, the J end by 0 bases, with 10 bases between. For the CDR3, the DNA is TGTGCCAGCAGTCGGACAGCTACTAACTATGGCTACACCTTC. Protein sequence: CASSRTATNYGYTF.

The gene calls are TRBV7-8 and TRBJ1-2; maybe TRBD1 (5 bases). The V and J ends lost 8 bases and 4 bases respectively, with 20 bases between them. CDR1 is SGHVS, CDR2 FQNEAQ, per germline. The CDR3 spans 15 residues. CDR3 region: CASAWEGHPSYGYTF. The CDR3 DNA follows: TGTGCCAGCGCCTGGGAAGGACACCCCTCCTATGGCTACACCTTC. The entire variable domain, with the rest obtained from reference TRBV7-8 and TRBJ1-2, is as follows: GAGVSQSPRYKVAKRGQDVALRCDPISGHVSLFWYQQALGQGPEFLTYFQNEAQLDKSGLPSDRFFAERPEGSVSTLKIQRTQQEDSAVYLCASAWEGHPSYGYTFGSGTRLTVV.

The rearrangement uses TRBV2 and TRBJ2-1; D might be TRBD1 (5 bases). Germline V lookup: CDR1 SNHLY, CDR2 FYNNEI. This CDR3 comprises 10 residues. Trimming shortened V by 8 bases and J by 8 bases, and 7 bases separated the two germline ends. CDR3 protein: CASPRDEQFF. As DNA, the CDR3 is TGTGCCAGCCCCAGGGATGAGCAGTTCTTC.

This chain joins TRBV6-6 and TRBJ1-1; D gene unclear. The V and J ends lost 0 bases and 5 bases respectively, with 7 bases between them. The CDR3 sequence is 13 residues long. The germline gives CDR1 MNHNY, CDR2 SVGAGI (reference sequence). The CDR3 region is CASSYSGRTEAFF. The DNA for the CDR3 is TGTGCCAGCAGTTACTCCGGGAGGACTGAAGCTTTCTTT.

This clone came up many times. DNA of the CDR3: TGTGCCAGCATCCAACAGGGGTACAATCAGCCCCAGCATTTT. This codes for CASIQQGYNQPQHF. The rearrangement uses TRBV28 and TRBJ1-5, with TRBD1 identical over 7 bases. With 7 bases clipped from V and 3 bases from J, the junction kept 6 bases outside the gene matches. Per germline, CDR1 MDHEN and CDR2 SYDVKM. This CDR3 has 14 amino acids. The entire variable domain, with the rest obtained from reference TRBV28 and TRBJ1-5, is as follows: DVKVTQSSRYLVKRTGEKVFLECVQDMDHENMFWYRQDPGLGLRLIYFSYDVKMKEKGDIPEGYSVSREKKERFSLILESASTNQTSMYLCASIQQGYNQPQHFGDGTRLSIL.

The chain carries TRBV6-1 and TRBJ1-4, with 7 bases that match TRBD1. The V and J ends lost 4 bases and 2 bases, in that order; junction bases with no gene match: 7. Per the germline V gene, CDR1 is MNHNS and CDR2 is SASEGT. This CDR3 is built from 16 residues. The DNA for the CDR3 is TGTGCCAGCAGTGTGCCCGACAGGGTGACTAATGAAAAACTGTTTTTT. Its protein product is CASSVPDRVTNEKLFF.

This chain connects TRBV27 to TRBJ2-2, with 10 bases identical to TRBD2. This CDR3 is 17 amino acids long. V lost 1 base, J lost 5 bases, and 7 bases stayed unmatched. CDR1 and CDR2 (germline): MNHEY, SMNVEV (reference sequence). CDR3 in DNA: TGTGCCAGCAGTTTATTTAGCAGCGGGAGGGGGACCGGGGAGCTGTTTTTT. As protein: CASSLFSSGRGTGELFF.